The 9 T cell receptor beta chains listed next were all sequenced from one sample in a study of CD8 T cells in Susac syndrome. RNA was extracted with the RNeasy kit, and a quantity of about 0.45 to 1 ug was reverse transcribed using random hexamers. Each CDR3 protein gets one entry after TCRdb re-called the immunoSEQ multiplex PCR reads with MiXCR. The sample carries 160,000 or so distinct CDR3 sequences, 93% recorded once. The source material was CD4+ T cells from PBMCs. These receptors were obtained from a human donor in good health.

V usage is TRBV4-1 and J usage is TRBJ1-5; D is uncertain. This CDR3 region has 15 residues. V lost 0 bases and J 4 bases, leaving 10 bases between the germline ends. Looked up from germline, CDR1 is MGHRA and CDR2 is YSYEKL. Here the CDR3 reads CASSQDQLANQPQHF. In nucleotides, the CDR3 is TGCGCCAGCAGCCAAGACCAGCTAGCAAATCAGCCCCAGCATTTT.

The chain carries TRBV6-5 and TRBJ1-1, with TRBD1 matching 9 bases. The length of the CDR3 is 12 residues. The ends lost 5 bases at V and 11 bases at J; junction bases unmatched: 6. Looked up from germline, CDR1 is MNHEY and CDR2 is SVGAGI. CDR3 amino acids: CASSAGTGYAFF. The CDR3 DNA is TGTGCCAGCAGTGCGGGGACAGGGTACGCTTTCTTT.

The chain couples TRBV6-5 to TRBJ1-6; 8 bases match TRBD1. CDR1 and CDR2 from the germline V gene are MNHEY and SVGAGI. Trimming took 2 bases from V and 9 from J; bases not matched to a gene: 6. The CDR3 totals 15 residues. Here the CDR3 DNA reads TGTGCCAGCAGTTACACTATGACAGGGGTTTCACCCCTCCACTTT. Amino acid sequence: CASSYTMTGVSPLHF.

The genes are TRBV5-1 and TRBJ1-6; possibly TRBD1 for D (6 bases). The V and J ends lost 4 bases and 10 bases respectively, with 18 bases between them. CDR3 length: 15 amino acids. The V gene's germline CDR1 is SGHRS and CDR2 YFSETQ. The CDR3 protein is CASSEQGPPVSPLHF. The DNA for the CDR3 is TGCGCCAGCAGCGAACAGGGTCCCCCCGTGTCACCCCTCCACTTT.

V and J are TRBV3-1 and TRBJ2-3; D tentatively fits TRBD1 or TRBD2 (6 bases each). Per germline, CDR1 LGHDT and CDR2 YNNKEL (reference sequence). This CDR3 is 14 amino acids long. Trimming shortened V by 7 bases and J by 3 bases, and 14 bases separated the two germline ends. CDR3 sequence (DNA): TGTGCCAGCAATCCCGGGGGCGGAACAGATACGCAGTATTTT. This gives the protein CASNPGGGTDTQYF.

This rearrangement joins TRBV6-6 to TRBJ2-7, with D perhaps given as TRBD1 or TRBD2 (8 bases each). This CDR3 contains 12 residues. Germline CDR1 and CDR2: MNHNY and SVGAGI (reference sequence). Trimming left V 10 bases short and J 7 bases short, with 17 bases between. CDR3 loop: CATGTGGGEQYF. The CDR3 nucleotides are TGTGCCACCGGGACAGGCGGGGGGGAGCAGTACTTC.

This chain joins TRBV3-1 and TRBJ1-2; D unresolved. Germline V gene sequence: CDR1 LGHDT, CDR2 YNNKEL (reference sequence). The CDR3 is 16 amino acids. The V gene lost 0 bases and the J gene lost 8 bases, with 19 bases spanning the gap. CDR3 region: CASSQEGLSFGEGYTF. The DNA of the CDR3 is TGTGCCAGCAGCCAAGAAGGACTCTCGTTTGGTGAGGGCTACACCTTC.

The CDR3 region is CASTLSLGTDTQYF. The CDR3 coding sequence is TGTGCCTCCACGCTATCGCTCGGAACAGATACGCAGTATTTT. V usage is TRBV10-3 and J usage is TRBJ2-3, with unresolved D. Trimming took off 11 bases at V and 3 bases at J, with 18 bases between the two ends. The germline CDR1 and CDR2 sequences are ENHRY and SYGVKD. The CDR3 is 14 residues long.

This clonotype has a single count. The conserved closing phenylalanine or tryptophan is absent in this CDR3, likely reflecting a read error. The chain recombines TRBV5-1 with TRBJ2-4, with D tentatively TRBD1 (5 bases). Germline-derived CDR1 and CDR2 are SGHRS and YFSETQ. V lost 0 bases and J 6 bases, leaving 10 bases between the germline ends. There are 14 residues in the CDR3. The CDR3 DNA reads as TGCGCCAGCAGCTTGGATGCCCAGGGAAACATTCAGTACTCC. Its translation: CASSLDAQGNIQYS.